This T cell receptor (beta chain) was found in a study of T cells expressing NK-cell markers. Points from the study as a whole: Dominance of the CD3+CD56-NKG2C+ fraction by these clonotypes also held in a handful of donors.

Using the 5' RACE reads, TCRdb records one entry per CDR3 protein without DNA. Its listing shows roughly 390,000 distinct CDR3 sequences. The CDR3 is made up of 15 amino acids. Germline CDR1 is SGHVS and CDR2 is FQNEAQ. Notes on this clonotype: No antigen is known for it.

The sample was blood T cells: a sorted CD56 or NKG2C T cell subset, CD4+ or CD8+ T cells, or bulk PBMC T cells (not recorded which). This chain connects TRBV7-8 to TRBJ2-5; TCRdb reports TRBD1, a call that lacks DNA to check it against. The TCR sequence derives from a man aged 18-69 years in good health. The CDR3 protein is CASSFLGGRQETQYF.